Below are 28 T cell receptor beta chains sequenced from a single sample in a study of cytomegalovirus exposure and HLA in healthy donors. 13 Jbeta primers and 60 Vbeta primers were used for the PCR. Method: immunoSEQ multiplex PCR; TCRdb's copy keeps in-frame clones and lacks some. The profile shows fewer than 150,000 clones, roughly 78% of them singletons. The sample consisted of PBMCs. Every receptor here comes from a man aged 25-45 years in good health and CMV-seronegative.

This chain joins TRBV6-1 and TRBJ2-1, with TRBD1 matching over 8 bases. Germline V CDR1 and CDR2: MNHNS, SASEGT. V trimming: 7 bases; J trimming: 4 bases; junction bases outside the gene matches: 6. This CDR3 is 14 amino acids long. For the CDR3, the DNA is TGTGCCAGCACAGGACAGGGACCTTACAATGAGCAGTTCTTC. Residues: CASTGQGPYNEQFF.

This chain links TRBV6-5 with TRBJ1-1; 7 bases match TRBD1. The CDR3 length is 14 residues. CDR1 is MNHEY and CDR2 is SVGAGI in the germline V gene. The junction had 6 bases not matched to a gene; V was cut back by 5 bases and J by 3 bases. DNA of the CDR3: TGTGCCAGCAGTAAAGACAGGGCCGACACTGAAGCTTTCTTT. Its translation: CASSKDRADTEAFF.

CDR3 sequence (DNA): TGTGCCAGCAGCCTTGGGACAGTTCGTGAGCAGTTCTTC. It specifies CASSLGTVREQFF. The V gene is TRBV7-2, the J gene TRBJ2-1; 7 nucleotides line up with TRBD1. Germline trimming cut 5 bases from V and 9 bases from J; bases unmatched to any gene: 7. Germline V lookup: CDR1 SGHTA, CDR2 FQGNSA. This CDR3 region has 13 residues.

V is TRBV29-1 and J is TRBJ2-2; D is possibly TRBD2 (6 bases). Trimming removed 3 bases at V and 4 bases at J, with 9 bases between. The CDR3 is made up of 13 amino acids. The germline CDR1 and CDR2 sequences are SQVTM and ANQGSEA. The CDR3 spells CSVDSGVTGELFF. Written as DNA, the CDR3 is TGCAGCGTTGATAGCGGAGTCACCGGGGAGCTGTTTTTT.

V and J are TRBV4-2 and TRBJ2-1; 7 positions match TRBD1. V shed 3 bases and J 0 bases; nucleotides not matched to a gene: 5. CDR1 is LGHNA, CDR2 YNFKEQ, per germline. The CDR3 contains 16 residues. CDR3: CASSHEDRSSYNEQFF. In DNA form, the CDR3 reads TGTGCCAGCAGCCATGAGGACAGGAGCTCCTACAATGAGCAGTTCTTC.

This chain links TRBV19 with TRBJ1-1; no reliable D call. Trimming removed 4 bases at V and 0 bases at J, with 12 bases between. The germline V gene has CDR1 LNHDA and CDR2 SQIVND (reference sequence). This CDR3 is 15 amino acids long. The CDR3: CASSTPIGLNTEAFF. The DNA of the CDR3 is TGTGCCAGTAGTACCCCTATCGGTTTGAACACTGAAGCTTTCTTT.

The chain has TRBV4-2 and TRBJ1-4, with 7 bases identical to TRBD1. The CDR3 sequence is 15 residues long. The germline gives CDR1 LGHNA, CDR2 YNFKEQ. Trimming removed 2 bases from V and 4 bases from J; junction bases left unmatched: 4. The CDR3 loop reads CASSQPTGVNEKLFF. The CDR3 bases are TGTGCCAGCAGCCAACCTACAGGGGTTAATGAAAAACTGTTTTTT.

The chain recombines TRBV6-1 with TRBJ1-5; possibly TRBD1 for D (5 bases). V lost 6 bases and J lost 5, with 8 bases in between. Germline-derived CDR1 and CDR2 are MNHNS and SASEGT. The CDR3 has 12 residues. In DNA form, the CDR3 reads TGTGCCAGCAGACGGGGGGATCAGCCCCAGCATTTT. This sequence encodes CASRRGDQPQHF.

The rearrangement links TRBV9 to TRBJ2-5; D may be TRBD2 (6 bases). V lost 0 bases and J lost 5, with 14 bases in between. In germline, CDR1 is SGDLS, CDR2 YYNGEE. CDR3 length equals 15 residues. CDR3 loop: CASSVGGLLSETQYF. The CDR3 nucleotides are TGTGCCAGCAGCGTAGGGGGACTCCTTTCGGAGACCCAGTACTTC. Full variable domain (missing parts from reference TRBV9 and TRBJ2-5): DSGVTQTPKHLITATGQRVTLRCSPRSGDLSVYWYQQSLDQGLQFLIQYYNGEERAKGNILERFSAQQFPDLHSELNLSSLELGDSALYFCASSVGGLLSETQYFGPGTRLLVL.

A note on this clone: A read error may account for a junction end that differs from germline. The chain links TRBV30 to TRBJ1-5; the match to TRBD1 covers 12 bases. The CDR3 loop spans 17 amino acids. Germline V gives CDR1 GTSNPN, CDR2 SVGIG (reference sequence). Here the CDR3 DNA reads TGTGCCTGGAGCAGGGACAGGGGGCCCTGGAGCAATCAGCCCCAGAATTTT. This gives the protein CAWSRDRGPWSNQPQNF.

This clone was found once. The chain employs TRBV5-5 and TRBJ1-5, with 7 bases identical to TRBD1. This CDR3 has 15 residues. Germline V gene data show CDR1 as SGHKS and CDR2 as YYEKEE (reference sequence). J lost 4 bases, V lost 0 bases, and 4 bases had no gene match. CDR3 region: CASSLAGQMNQPQHF. CDR3 DNA sequence: TGTGCCAGCAGCTTGGCGGGACAGATGAATCAGCCCCAGCATTTT.

In its sample, this clone was seen a few times. V gene TRBV6-1 combines with J gene TRBJ1-4; 7 bases are shared with TRBD1. The CDR3 spans 15 residues. Germline trimming cut 6 bases from V and 1 base from J; bases unmatched to any gene: 5. Germline loops: CDR1 MNHNS, CDR2 SASEGT. The CDR3 DNA sequence: TGTGCCAGCAGCAACAACAGGGGAACTAATGAAAAACTGTTTTTT. Encoded protein: CASSNNRGTNEKLFF.

The V gene is TRBV19, the J gene TRBJ1-1, with 8 nucleotides matching TRBD1. The CDR3 extends over 14 amino acids. The trim removed 5 bases at V and 0 bases at J, leaving 2 bases unmatched. The V gene's germline CDR1 is LNHDA and CDR2 SQIVND (reference sequence). CDR3 nucleotides: TGTGCCAGTAGTCCGGGACAGGTGAACACTGAAGCTTTCTTT. Protein sequence: CASSPGQVNTEAFF.

The chain uses TRBV29-1 and TRBJ2-7; 15 nucleotides align to TRBD2. With V trimmed by 7 bases and J by 5 bases, 9 bases remained unmatched. The germline CDR1 and CDR2 sequences are SQVTM and ANQGSEA. The CDR3 runs to 15 residues. In DNA, the CDR3 is TGCAGCGCCGCCGGGACTAGCGGGAGGATAGACGAGCAGTACTTC. It specifies CSAAGTSGRIDEQYF.

The rearrangement uses TRBV6-5 and TRBJ1-1, with a tentative D call TRBD1 (5 bases). There are 12 residues in the CDR3. The V end was cut by 2 bases, the J end by 7 bases, with 8 bases between. Germline V gene lookup returns CDR1 MNHEY and CDR2 SVGAGI. DNA of the CDR3: TGTGCCAGCAGTTACACAGGAAATGAAGCTTTCTTT. Residues: CASSYTGNEAFF.

Only one count was recorded for this clone. The chain combines TRBV27 with TRBJ2-6, with D maybe TRBD2 (7 bases). V was cut by 2 bases and J by 2 bases, with 16 bases left in between. The CDR3 runs 18 residues. From germline, CDR1 is MNHEY and CDR2 SMNVEV (reference sequence). Here the CDR3 DNA reads TGTGCCAGCAGTTTAAGGGGGGGCAGGGGCGCTGGGGCCAACGTCCTGACTTTC. Translated, it gives CASSLRGGRGAGANVLTF.

This clone was picked up a small number of times. V is TRBV28 and J is TRBJ1-2, with TRBD1 as a possible D gene (5 bases). The V and J ends lost 2 bases and 8 bases respectively, with 15 bases between them. Germline V CDR1 and CDR2: MDHEN, SYDVKM. This CDR3 has 14 amino acids. The CDR3 reads CASSLGGSWGGYTF. CDR3 nucleotides: TGTGCCAGCAGTTTAGGGGGGTCCTGGGGGGGCTACACCTTC.

The chain uses TRBV9 and TRBJ1-3, with D uncertain. The CDR3 runs to 14 residues. V was shortened by 4 bases and J by 0 bases, with 8 bases between the two germline ends. CDR1 and CDR2 from the germline V gene are SGDLS and YYNGEE. The CDR3 reads CASSQRSSGNTIYF. As DNA, the CDR3 is TGTGCCAGCAGCCAGAGGAGCTCTGGAAACACCATATATTTT.

The rearrangement links TRBV27 to TRBJ2-4; 7 bases are shared with TRBD1. Per the germline V gene, CDR1 is MNHEY and CDR2 is SMNVEV (reference sequence). This CDR3 has 16 amino acids. J gave up 0 bases and V 4 bases, and 6 bases lay outside the gene matches. CDR3 sequence: CASSSRGILAKNIQYF. The CDR3 nucleotides read TGTGCCAGCAGTTCCAGGGGGATTCTAGCCAAAAACATTCAGTACTTC.

The rearrangement uses TRBV27 and TRBJ2-7; TRBD2 aligns across 9 bases. Trimming removed 7 bases from V and 5 bases from J; junction bases left unmatched: 9. CDR3 length equals 14 residues. Germline CDR1 is MNHEY and CDR2 is SMNVEV (reference sequence). CDR3: CASKRGRAGDEQYF. CDR3 DNA: TGTGCCAGCAAACGCGGGAGGGCCGGTGACGAGCAGTACTTC.

This clone was found a few times. V is TRBV4-2 and J is TRBJ2-7; 10 nucleotides line up with TRBD2. The CDR3 has 14 amino acids. Germline CDR1 LGHNA, CDR2 YNFKEQ. Trimming took 3 bases from V and 3 from J; bases not matched to a gene: 2. CDR3 coding DNA: TGTGCCAGCAGCCAGGGACTAGCGATCTACGAGCAGTACTTC. Amino acids: CASSQGLAIYEQYF.

CDR3 protein: CSVKYGQGEASYEQYF. CDR3 DNA sequence: TGCAGCGTTAAATATGGACAGGGCGAGGCCTCCTACGAGCAGTACTTC. The chain has TRBV29-1 and TRBJ2-7, with 8 bases aligning to TRBD1. J was trimmed by 0 bases and V by 5 bases; bases with no gene match: 12. CDR3 length equals 16 residues. The germline gives CDR1 SQVTM, CDR2 ANQGSEA.

The J gene is TRBJ2-7, the V gene TRBV5-6; perhaps TRBD1 as D (6 bases). Trimming removed 6 bases from V and 0 bases from J, with 16 bases in between. The germline V gene encodes CDR1 SGHDT and CDR2 YYEEEE. This CDR3 contains 15 residues. CDR3 amino acids: CASTVDRYHSYEQYF. CDR3 DNA sequence: TGTGCCAGCACCGTGGACAGATACCACTCCTACGAGCAGTACTTC.

This clone was counted a few times. This chain links TRBV4-1 with TRBJ2-5, with 7 bases fitting TRBD1. The CDR3 covers 14 residues. CDR1 MGHRA and CDR2 YSYEKL come from the germline V gene. The V gene end was trimmed by 4 bases and the J gene end by 2 bases; junction bases not matched to a gene: 4. CDR3 in amino acids: CASSPGTDQETQYF. CDR3 coding DNA: TGCGCCAGCAGCCCCGGGACAGATCAAGAGACCCAGTACTTC.

This chain connects TRBV2 to TRBJ1-5; 7 bases fit TRBD1. Germline trimming cut 6 bases from V and 4 bases from J; bases unmatched to any gene: 12. The CDR3 covers 16 residues. Germline V lookup: CDR1 SNHLY, CDR2 FYNNEI. The CDR3 DNA is TGTGCCAGCAGGGATGATCGGACAGGAGGAAATCAGCCCCAGCATTTT. Its translation: CASRDDRTGGNQPQHF.

The rearrangement joins TRBV25-1 to TRBJ1-2; D ambiguous. Germline V gives CDR1 MGHDK, CDR2 SYGVNS. V was clipped by 0 bases and J by 8 bases, with 13 bases between them. The CDR3 length is 14 residues. CDR3 residues: CASSEYGRDRGYTF. The CDR3 bases are TGTGCCAGCAGTGAATATGGCCGGGATCGGGGCTACACCTTC.

V usage is TRBV2 and J usage is TRBJ2-5; tentatively, D is TRBD1 (6 bases). Germline CDR1 and CDR2: SNHLY and FYNNEI. Trimming cost V 7 bases and J 4 bases, with 10 bases left between them. This CDR3 is built from 12 residues. The CDR3 is CASKLQGETQYF. The CDR3 coding sequence is TGTGCCAGCAAACTACAGGGAGAGACCCAGTACTTC.

The CDR3 region is CASSLSPPAGVQDTQYF. CDR3 bases: TGCGCCAGCAGCCTGTCCCCCCCGGCGGGAGTCCAGGATACGCAGTATTTT. V gene TRBV5-1 combines with J gene TRBJ2-3, with TRBD2 matching over 7 bases. This CDR3 has 17 amino acids. Germline assignment: CDR1 SGHRS and CDR2 YFSETQ. The V gene end was trimmed by 4 bases and the J gene end by 6 bases; junction bases not matched to a gene: 17.